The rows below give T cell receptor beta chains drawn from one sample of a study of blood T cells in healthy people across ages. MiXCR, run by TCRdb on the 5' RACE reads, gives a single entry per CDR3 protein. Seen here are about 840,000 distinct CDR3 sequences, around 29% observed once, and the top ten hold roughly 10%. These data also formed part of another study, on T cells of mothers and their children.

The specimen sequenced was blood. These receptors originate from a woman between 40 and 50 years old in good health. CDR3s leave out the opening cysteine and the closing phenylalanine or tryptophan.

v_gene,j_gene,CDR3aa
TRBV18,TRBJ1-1,ASSPELPGFGDTEAF
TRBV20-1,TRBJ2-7,SARDRRTYEQY
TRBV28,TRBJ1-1,ASSVVFGAPNTEAF
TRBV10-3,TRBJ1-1,AISDSGLSNTEAF
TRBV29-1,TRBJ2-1,SVEDLGSNEQF
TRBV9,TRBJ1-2,ASSPPRDRGRGYT
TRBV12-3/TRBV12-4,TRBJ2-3,ASRATSGGIADTQY
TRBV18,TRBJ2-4,ASSLAGENIQY
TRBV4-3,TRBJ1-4,ASSQDLWTASNEKLL
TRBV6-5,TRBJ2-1,ASSYGQKVNEQF
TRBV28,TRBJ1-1,ASSEATGSNTEAF
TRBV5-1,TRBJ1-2,ASSLMSFGYT
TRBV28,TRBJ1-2,ASSFFHPPGRTNYGYT
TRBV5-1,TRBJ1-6,ASSFGDLGNSPLH
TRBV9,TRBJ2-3,ASSVEGSGIQY
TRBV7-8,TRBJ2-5,ASSTLAGEETQY
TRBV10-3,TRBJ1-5,AMGQGNQPQH
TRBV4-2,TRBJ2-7,ASSQEGRTYEQY
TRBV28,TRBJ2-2,ASRGVRLSNTGELF
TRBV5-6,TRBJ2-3,ASSYNLADTQY
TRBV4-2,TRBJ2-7,ASSRGRGANYEQY
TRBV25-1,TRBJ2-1,ASSPAGQTYNEQF
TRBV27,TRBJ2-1,ASSSSGLAGGQF
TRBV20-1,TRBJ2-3,SARDQLAGVKADTQY
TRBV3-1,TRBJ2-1,ASSAMQNEQF
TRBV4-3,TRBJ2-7,ASSQLQGAEQY
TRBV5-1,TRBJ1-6,ASTPSGSTDNSPLH
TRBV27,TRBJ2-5,ASRVGRLVETQY
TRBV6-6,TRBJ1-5,ASSYYASSNQPQH
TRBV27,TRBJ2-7,ASSLSSQTGYYEQY
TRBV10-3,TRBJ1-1,AIRGTGGVEAF
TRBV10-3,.,AISEVLAGYEQY
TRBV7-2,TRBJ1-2,ASSNRDRPENYGYT
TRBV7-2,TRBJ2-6,ASSPRYGYPRANVLT
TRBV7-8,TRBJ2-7,ASSLDYDWDRTHRPYEQY
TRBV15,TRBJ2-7,ATSPGQDVSYEQY
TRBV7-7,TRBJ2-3,ASSLGASGADTQY
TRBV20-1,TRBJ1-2,STQQGAVNYGYT
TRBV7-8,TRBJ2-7,ASSLEGWEQY
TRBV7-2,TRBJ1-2,ASSLVGTGYYDYT
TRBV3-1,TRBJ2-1,ASSHGGWLF
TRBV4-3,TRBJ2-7,ASSQDPVTGIRNEQY
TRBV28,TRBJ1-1,ASSQRETDMNTEAF
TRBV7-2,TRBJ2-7,ASSLTAAITPSYEQY
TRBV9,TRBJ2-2,ASSITLGRSGELF
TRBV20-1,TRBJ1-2,SARIEDRDTGYT
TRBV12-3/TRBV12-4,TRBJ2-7,ASSLRGQSSYEQY
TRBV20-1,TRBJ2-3,SARDRRQGKDTQY
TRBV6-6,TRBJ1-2,ASSSVRGIYGYT
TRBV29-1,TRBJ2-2,SVLTATNTGELF